This entry lists 2 T cell receptor beta chains sequenced from one sample in a study of blood T cell repertoires in COVID-19. Sequencing was performed with immunoSEQ multiplex PCR; in TCRdb, only in-frame clones are kept and a portion is missing. This sample has 250,000 to 350,000 clones, with about 89% found just once. Material: peripheral blood. The receptors stem from a man aged 30 to 39 with acute or convalescent COVID-19.

The rearrangement joins TRBV28 to TRBJ1-5, with D possibly matching TRBD1 (6 bases). The germline CDR1 and CDR2 sequences are MDHEN and SYDVKM. The CDR3 totals 14 residues. Trimming cost V 6 bases and J 4 bases, with 13 bases left between them. The CDR3 protein is CASRSSRGNQPQHF. The CDR3 DNA is TGTGCCAGCAGGTCATCTAGGGGGAATCAGCCCCAGCATTTT.

The table lists this clone with a count of one. V and J are TRBV29-1 and TRBJ2-1, with 12 nucleotides matching TRBD2. The length of the CDR3 is 16 residues. The germline gives CDR1 SQVTM, CDR2 ANQGSEA. With 2 bases clipped from V and 3 bases from J, the junction kept 5 bases outside the gene matches. The CDR3 coding sequence is TGCAGCGTTGAACCTAGCGGGAGGGACGGCTACAATGAGCAGTTCTTC. Its translation: CSVEPSGRDGYNEQFF.